This TCR beta chain was obtained from a study of T-cell memory formation after mild COVID-19. Background on the study: Clusters were largely donor specific.

The CDR3 spans 16 residues. J gave up 3 bases and V 3 bases, and 4 bases lay outside the gene matches. Germline lookup yields CDR1 KGHDR and CDR2 SFDVKD. General observations from the study: The finding that pre-infection memory included some responding clones suggested that cross-reactive memory joined. The main location of contracting CD4+ clones was CM and EM, and that of contracting CD8+ clones was EMRA.

Via MiXCR, TCRdb re-called the 5' RACE reads, giving one row per CDR3 protein. The repertoire holds almost 250,000 distinct CDR3 sequences, with approximately 15% as singletons. This clonotype was observed a handful of times. As yet, its antigen is unknown. Sequenced: PBMCs or a T cell subset sorted from them (not recorded which). The receptor was derived from an adult woman who had mild COVID-19 (a few samples of this study predate the infection). Cell type and time point are not known. The gene calls are TRBV24-1 and TRBJ2-1; 10 bases are shared with TRBD2. CDR3: CATSDLGLAVYNEQFF. The CDR3 DNA sequence: TGTGCCACCAGTGATCTTGGACTAGCGGTCTACAATGAGCAGTTCTTC.